This is a list of T cell receptor beta chains from one sample in a study of T cells after yellow fever vaccination. TCRdb reprocessed the 5' RACE reads via MiXCR and lists one record per CDR3 protein. The sample has around 180,000 distinct CDR3 sequences; approximately 6.2% are singletons. This specimen consisted of CD4+ T cells sorted from PBMCs, obtained on the day of the first yellow fever vaccination. The receptors shown here come from a man aged 18 to 30 who received the YFV17D yellow fever vaccine. The CDR3 runs from the conserved cysteine through the conserved F or W. A D gene is named only where the DNA matches it firmly. Not all rows give a size; the values are once, few, many and, for expanded clones, a class.

D gene: NA; V gene: TRBV10-2; clone size: many; J gene: TRBJ1-1; CDR3 protein: CASSEMGQNTEAFF; CDR3 DNA: TGCGCCAGCAGTGAGATGGGACAGAACACTGAAGCTTTCTTT
D gene: NA; V gene: TRBV5-6; clone size: many; J gene: TRBJ1-2; CDR3 protein: CASSLFRGLGGYTF; CDR3 DNA: TGTGCCAGCAGCTTGTTCCGGGGTCTTGGTGGCTACACCTTC
D gene: NA; V gene: TRBV7-9; clone size: few; J gene: TRBJ2-1; CDR3 protein: CASSLRVVGEQFF; CDR3 DNA: TGTGCCAGCAGCTTGCGTGTTGTCGGTGAGCAGTTCTTC
D gene: TRBD1; V gene: TRBV18; clone size: many; J gene: TRBJ2-1; CDR3 protein: CASSPPITGVEFF; CDR3 DNA: TGTGCCAGCTCACCACCGATAACAGGGGTGGAGTTCTTC
D gene: NA; V gene: TRBV6-2/TRBV6-3; clone size: NA; J gene: TRBJ2-4; CDR3 protein: CASSSFPIQYF; CDR3 DNA: TGTGCCAGCAGTTCTTTTCCCATTCAGTACTTC
D gene: NA; V gene: TRBV9; clone size: few; J gene: TRBJ1-5; CDR3 protein: CASSVEAGAGQPQHF; CDR3 DNA: TGTGCCAGCAGCGTAGAGGCAGGGGCCGGTCAGCCCCAGCATTTT
D gene: NA; V gene: TRBV27; clone size: few; J gene: TRBJ2-5; CDR3 protein: CASSLTLRGRAETQYF; CDR3 DNA: TGTGCCAGCAGTTTAACCCTGCGAGGAAGGGCGGAGACCCAGTACTTC
D gene: NA; V gene: TRBV18; clone size: few; J gene: TRBJ1-5; CDR3 protein: CASSGTPPEQPQHF; CDR3 DNA: TGTGCCAGCTCCGGGACACCCCCAGAGCAGCCCCAGCATTTT
D gene: TRBD1; V gene: TRBV7-9; clone size: many; J gene: TRBJ1-1; CDR3 protein: CASSSQGDTEAFF; CDR3 DNA: TGTGCCAGCAGCTCCCAGGGGGACACTGAAGCTTTCTTT
D gene: NA; V gene: TRBV11-2; clone size: few; J gene: TRBJ2-7; CDR3 protein: CASSLGTVSYEQYF; CDR3 DNA: TGTGCCAGCAGCTTAGGGACAGTCTCCTACGAGCAGTACTTC
D gene: NA; V gene: TRBV5-4; clone size: few; J gene: TRBJ1-4; CDR3 protein: CASSFGGLLANEKLFF; CDR3 DNA: TGTGCCAGCAGCTTTGGGGGGCTGTTAGCTAATGAAAAACTGTTTTTT
D gene: NA; V gene: TRBV30; clone size: few; J gene: TRBJ1-2; CDR3 protein: CAQNGRNYGYTF; CDR3 DNA: TGTGCCCAGAACGGGAGGAACTATGGCTACACCTTC
D gene: NA; V gene: TRBV12-3/TRBV12-4; clone size: many; J gene: TRBJ2-3; CDR3 protein: CASSFVNTDTQYF; CDR3 DNA: TGTGCCAGCAGTTTTGTAAACACAGATACGCAGTATTTT
D gene: NA; V gene: TRBV28; clone size: many; J gene: TRBJ2-1; CDR3 protein: CASGELNNEQFF; CDR3 DNA: TGTGCCAGCGGGGAGTTGAACAATGAGCAGTTCTTC
D gene: TRBD1; V gene: TRBV29-1; clone size: many; J gene: TRBJ2-5; CDR3 protein: CSVRGPQETQYF; CDR3 DNA: TGCAGCGTTAGGGGGCCTCAAGAGACCCAGTACTTC
D gene: TRBD2; V gene: TRBV29-1; clone size: NA; J gene: TRBJ2-3; CDR3 protein: CSVTSGSSSTDTQYF; CDR3 DNA: TGCAGCGTGACTAGCGGGTCCTCTAGCACAGATACGCAGTATTTT
D gene: TRBD2; V gene: TRBV29-1; clone size: few; J gene: TRBJ2-3; CDR3 protein: CSGTSDSTDTQYF; CDR3 DNA: TGCAGCGGTACTAGCGATAGCACAGATACGCAGTATTTT
D gene: TRBD2; V gene: TRBV5-1; clone size: few; J gene: TRBJ2-1; CDR3 protein: CASSSPGTSGGAGYNEQFF; CDR3 DNA: TGCGCCAGCAGCTCCCCCGGGACTAGCGGGGGGGCCGGATACAATGAGCAGTTCTTC
D gene: TRBD1; V gene: TRBV6-2/TRBV6-3; clone size: NA; J gene: TRBJ2-3; CDR3 protein: CASRLPGQGTDTQYF; CDR3 DNA: TGTGCCAGCCGCCTCCCGGGACAGGGGACAGATACGCAGTATTTT
D gene: TRBD1; V gene: TRBV7-6; clone size: few; J gene: TRBJ2-5; CDR3 protein: CASSDQTGGSETQYF; CDR3 DNA: TGTGCCAGCAGCGATCAAACAGGGGGCTCGGAGACCCAGTACTTC
D gene: NA; V gene: TRBV6-4; clone size: many; J gene: TRBJ2-5; CDR3 protein: CASSVGDLQETQYF; CDR3 DNA: TGTGCCAGCAGTGTTGGGGACCTACAAGAGACCCAGTACTTC
D gene: NA; V gene: TRBV12-3/TRBV12-4; clone size: many; J gene: TRBJ2-1; CDR3 protein: CASSWDRGAEGFF; CDR3 DNA: TGTGCCAGCAGTTGGGACCGCGGCGCAGAGGGGTTCTTC
D gene: NA; V gene: TRBV11-2; clone size: NA; J gene: TRBJ2-2; CDR3 protein: CASRLRWTQVATGELFF; CDR3 DNA: TGTGCCAGCAGACTAAGGTGGACCCAGGTGGCCACCGGGGAGCTGTTTTTT
D gene: NA; V gene: TRBV15; clone size: NA; J gene: TRBJ2-6; CDR3 protein: CATSARLPGANVLTF; CDR3 DNA: TGTGCCACCAGCGCACGACTCCCTGGGGCCAACGTCCTGACTTTC
D gene: NA; V gene: TRBV18; clone size: NA; J gene: TRBJ2-3; CDR3 protein: CASSPAEDTQYF; CDR3 DNA: TGTGCCAGCTCACCTGCAGAAGATACGCAGTATTTT
D gene: NA; V gene: TRBV5-5; clone size: many; J gene: TRBJ2-5; CDR3 protein: CASSLVSETQYF; CDR3 DNA: TGTGCCAGCAGCTTGGTATCGGAGACCCAGTACTTC
D gene: NA; V gene: TRBV5-1; clone size: few; J gene: TRBJ1-2; CDR3 protein: CASSLSGQVGGYTF; CDR3 DNA: TGCGCCAGCAGCTTGAGCGGGCAGGTCGGTGGCTACACCTTC
D gene: NA; V gene: TRBV20-1; clone size: many; J gene: TRBJ2-3; CDR3 protein: CMVTRRGDTQYF; CDR3 DNA: TGCATGGTGACTAGGAGGGGAGATACGCAGTATTTT
D gene: NA; V gene: TRBV6-5; clone size: NA; J gene: TRBJ1-5; CDR3 protein: CASSYGGIQGKQPQHF; CDR3 DNA: TGTGCCAGCAGTTACGGAGGTATCCAGGGGAAGCAGCCCCAGCATTTT
D gene: NA; V gene: TRBV4-2; clone size: few; J gene: TRBJ2-2; CDR3 protein: CASSLQAGDRGTGELFF; CDR3 DNA: TGTGCCAGCAGCCTCCAGGCTGGGGATAGAGGGACCGGGGAGCTGTTTTTT
D gene: NA; V gene: TRBV2; clone size: NA; J gene: TRBJ2-5; CDR3 protein: CASSTDMGEETQYF; CDR3 DNA: TGTGCCAGCAGTACCGACATGGGGGAAGAGACCCAGTACTTC
D gene: TRBD1; V gene: TRBV28; clone size: NA; J gene: TRBJ1-1; CDR3 protein: CASRSTRQGDSGTEAFF; CDR3 DNA: TGTGCCAGCAGATCAACTCGACAGGGAGATTCGGGCACTGAAGCTTTCTTT
D gene: NA; V gene: TRBV11-2; clone size: many; J gene: TRBJ2-4; CDR3 protein: CASSPVTAKNIQYF; CDR3 DNA: TGTGCCAGCAGCCCCGTTACAGCCAAAAACATTCAGTACTTC
D gene: NA; V gene: TRBV12-3/TRBV12-4; clone size: few; J gene: TRBJ2-7; CDR3 protein: CASSFQWVGQYF; CDR3 DNA: TGTGCCAGCAGTTTTCAGTGGGTGGGGCAGTACTTC
D gene: TRBD1; V gene: TRBV19; clone size: few; J gene: TRBJ2-4; CDR3 protein: CASSQQGTNIQYF; CDR3 DNA: TGTGCCAGTAGTCAACAGGGGACGAACATTCAGTACTTC
D gene: NA; V gene: TRBV19; clone size: many; J gene: TRBJ2-7; CDR3 protein: CASSPGAGATYEQYF; CDR3 DNA: TGTGCCAGTAGCCCCGGGGCGGGGGCCACCTACGAGCAGTACTTC
D gene: NA; V gene: TRBV6-2/TRBV6-3; clone size: few; J gene: TRBJ1-5; CDR3 protein: CASSSGTRLGPQHF; CDR3 DNA: TGTGCCAGCAGTTCCGGGACCCGATTAGGGCCCCAGCATTTT
D gene: TRBD1; V gene: TRBV7-2; clone size: NA; J gene: TRBJ1-1; CDR3 protein: CASSRKRAGGTEAFF; CDR3 DNA: TGTGCCAGCAGCAGAAAACGGGCAGGGGGCACTGAAGCTTTCTTT
D gene: NA; V gene: TRBV7-9; clone size: many; J gene: TRBJ1-2; CDR3 protein: CASSLGSAGRVGYTF; CDR3 DNA: TGTGCCAGCAGCTTAGGTTCGGCCGGAAGAGTCGGCTACACCTTC
D gene: TRBD2; V gene: TRBV7-2; clone size: many; J gene: TRBJ2-3; CDR3 protein: CASSLASSGPSTDTQYF; CDR3 DNA: TGTGCCAGCAGCTTAGCGTCTAGCGGTCCTAGCACAGATACGCAGTATTTT